This T cell receptor beta chain was observed in a study of blood T cell repertoires in COVID-19. Trimming removed 5 bases from V and 6 bases from J, with 18 bases in between. CDR1 is SGHVS, CDR2 FQNEAQ, per germline. This CDR3 spans 15 amino acids. Authors' processing steps: Amplification from reference gene primers served as the basis for estimated nucleated cell counts. Produced via immunoSEQ multiplex PCR; TCRdb's table is partial and in-frame only. From that table come the V and J calls and clone size; the DNA was used to work out D and trimming. Of 200,000 to 250,000 clones in the sample, roughly 84% are singletons; the top ten hold 8% to 11%.

This chain connects TRBV7-8 to TRBJ2-3; weak D call: TRBD1 (6 bases). Sequencing was performed on peripheral blood. The clonotype comes from a woman older than 75 with COVID-19, enrolled during active disease. For the CDR3, the DNA is TGTGCCAGCAGCGTCGGCCAAGTTACAGGGGATACGCAGTATTTT. This sequence encodes CASSVGQVTGDTQYF.